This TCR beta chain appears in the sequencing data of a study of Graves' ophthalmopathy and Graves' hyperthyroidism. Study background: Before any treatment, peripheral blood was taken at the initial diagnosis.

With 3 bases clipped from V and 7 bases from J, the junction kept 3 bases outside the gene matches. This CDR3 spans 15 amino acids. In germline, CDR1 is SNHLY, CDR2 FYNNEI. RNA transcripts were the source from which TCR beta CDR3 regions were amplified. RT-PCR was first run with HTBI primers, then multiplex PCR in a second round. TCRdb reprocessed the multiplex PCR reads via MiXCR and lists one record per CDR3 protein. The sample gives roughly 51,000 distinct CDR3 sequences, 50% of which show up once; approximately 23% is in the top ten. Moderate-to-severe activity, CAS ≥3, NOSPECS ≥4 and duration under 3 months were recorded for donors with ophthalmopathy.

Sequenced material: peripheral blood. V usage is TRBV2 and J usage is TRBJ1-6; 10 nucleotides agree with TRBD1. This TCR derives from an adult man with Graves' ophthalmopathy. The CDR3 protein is CASSDGTGDNSPLHF. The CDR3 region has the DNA TGTGCCAGCAGTGACGGGACAGGGGACAATTCACCCCTCCACTTT.